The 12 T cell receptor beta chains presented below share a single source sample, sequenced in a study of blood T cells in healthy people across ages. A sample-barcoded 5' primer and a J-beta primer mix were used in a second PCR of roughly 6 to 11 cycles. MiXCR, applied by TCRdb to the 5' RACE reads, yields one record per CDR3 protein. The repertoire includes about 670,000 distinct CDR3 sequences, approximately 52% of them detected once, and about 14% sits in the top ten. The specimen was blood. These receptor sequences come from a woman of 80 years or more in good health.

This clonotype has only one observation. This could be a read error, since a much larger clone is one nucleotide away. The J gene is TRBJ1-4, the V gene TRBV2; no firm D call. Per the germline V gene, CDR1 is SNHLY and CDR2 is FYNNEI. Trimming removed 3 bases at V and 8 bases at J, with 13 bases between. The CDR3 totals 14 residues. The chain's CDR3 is CASSDVGNKEKLFF. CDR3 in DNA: TGTGCCAGCAGTGATGTGGGGAATAAGGAAAAACTGTTTTTT.

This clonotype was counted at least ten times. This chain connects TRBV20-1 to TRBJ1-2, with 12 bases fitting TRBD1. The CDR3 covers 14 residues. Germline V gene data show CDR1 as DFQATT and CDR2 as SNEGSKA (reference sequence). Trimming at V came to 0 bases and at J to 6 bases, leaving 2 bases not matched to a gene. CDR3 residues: CSARERDRGHGYTF. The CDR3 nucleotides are TGCAGTGCTAGAGAAAGGGACAGGGGGCATGGCTACACCTTC.

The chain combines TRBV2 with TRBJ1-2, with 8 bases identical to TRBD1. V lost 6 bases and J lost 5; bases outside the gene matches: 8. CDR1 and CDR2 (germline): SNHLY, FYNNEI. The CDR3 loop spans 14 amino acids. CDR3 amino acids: CASRFDRGYYGYTF. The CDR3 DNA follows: TGTGCCAGCAGGTTCGACAGGGGCTATTATGGCTACACCTTC. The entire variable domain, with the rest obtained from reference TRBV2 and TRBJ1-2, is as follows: EPEVTQTPSHQVTQMGQEVILRCVPISNHLYFYWYRQILGQKVEFLVSFYNNEISEKSEIFDDQFSVERPDGSNFTLKIRSTKLEDSAMYFCASRFDRGYYGYTFGSGTRLTVV.

The CDR3 loop reads CASSNGQRSHPQHF. CDR3 DNA sequence: TGTGCCAGCAGCAATGGCCAACGGTCCCATCCCCAGCATTTT. The chain couples TRBV21-1 to TRBJ1-5. TRBV21-1 is a recognized pseudogene. The CDR3 spans 14 residues.

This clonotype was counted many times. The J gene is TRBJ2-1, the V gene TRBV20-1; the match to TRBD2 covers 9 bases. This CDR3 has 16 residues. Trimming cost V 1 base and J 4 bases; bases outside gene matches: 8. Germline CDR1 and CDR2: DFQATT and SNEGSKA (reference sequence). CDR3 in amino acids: CSARAPSGKSYNEQFF. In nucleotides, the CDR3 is TGCAGTGCTAGAGCTCCTAGCGGGAAGTCATACAATGAGCAGTTCTTC.

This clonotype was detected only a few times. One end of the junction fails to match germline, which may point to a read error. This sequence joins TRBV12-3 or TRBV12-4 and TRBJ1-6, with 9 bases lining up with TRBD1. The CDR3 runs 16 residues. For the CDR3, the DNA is TGTGCCAGCAGTTTGGGAATCGACAGGGGGAGGTCACCCCCCCACTTT. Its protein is CASSLGIDRGRSPPHF.

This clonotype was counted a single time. The chain's CDR3 is CASSRREGSYNSPLHF. The CDR3 DNA follows: TGTGCCAGCTCACGGAGGGAAGGCTCCTATAATTCACCCCTCCACTTT. The gene calls are TRBV18 and TRBJ1-6; D is ambiguous. This CDR3 spans 16 amino acids. Germline V gives CDR1 KGHSH, CDR2 LQKENI. V was clipped by 4 bases and J by 0 bases, with 10 bases between them.

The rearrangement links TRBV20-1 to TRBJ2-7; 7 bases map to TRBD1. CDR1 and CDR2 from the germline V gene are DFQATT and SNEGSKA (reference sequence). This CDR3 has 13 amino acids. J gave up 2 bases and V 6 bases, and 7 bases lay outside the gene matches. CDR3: CSASGTATYEQYF. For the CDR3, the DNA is TGCAGTGCCTCCGGGACAGCCACCTACGAGCAGTACTTC.

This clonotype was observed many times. The CDR3 nucleotides are TGCGCCAGCAGCCCGGGACAGGGGTTTGATACGCAGTATTTT. Its translation: CASSPGQGFDTQYF. The rearrangement links TRBV5-1 to TRBJ2-3; 10 bases align to TRBD1. The CDR3 loop spans 14 amino acids. With V trimmed by 4 bases and J by 6 bases, 5 bases remained unmatched. Germline assignment: CDR1 SGHRS and CDR2 YFSETQ. Together with reference TRBV5-1 and TRBJ2-3, the CDR3 gives the full variable domain: KAGVTQTPRYLIKTRGQQVTLSCSPISGHRSVSWYQQTPGQGLQFLFEYFSETQRNKGNFPGRFSGRQFSNSRSEMNVSTLELGDSALYLCASSPGQGFDTQYFGPGTRLTVL.

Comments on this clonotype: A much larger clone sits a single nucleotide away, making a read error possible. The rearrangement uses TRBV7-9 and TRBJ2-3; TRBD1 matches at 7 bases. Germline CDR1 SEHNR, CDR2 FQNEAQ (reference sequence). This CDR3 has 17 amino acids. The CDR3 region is CTSSSSRGRQGADTQYF. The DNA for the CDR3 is TGTACCAGCAGCTCCTCCAGGGGGAGACAGGGCGCAGATACGCAGTATTTT.

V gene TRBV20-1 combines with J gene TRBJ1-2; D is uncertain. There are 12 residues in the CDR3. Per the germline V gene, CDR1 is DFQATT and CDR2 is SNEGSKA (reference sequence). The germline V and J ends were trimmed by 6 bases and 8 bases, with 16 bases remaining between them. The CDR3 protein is CSAYDTEGGYTF. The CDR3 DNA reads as TGCAGTGCCTACGACACCGAGGGAGGCTACACCTTC.

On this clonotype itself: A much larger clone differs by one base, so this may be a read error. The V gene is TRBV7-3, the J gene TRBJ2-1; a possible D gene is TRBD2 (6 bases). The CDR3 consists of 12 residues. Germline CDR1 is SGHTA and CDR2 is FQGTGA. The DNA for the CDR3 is TGTACCAGCAGCCCAATGGGGGGTGAGCAGTTCTTC. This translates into CTSSPMGGEQFF.